The 32 T cell receptor beta chains in this list originate from one sample, sequenced in a study of CD8 T cells in Susac syndrome. RNA was extracted with the RNeasy kit, and a quantity of roughly 0.5 to 1 ug was reverse transcribed using random hexamers. TCRdb reanalysed the immunoSEQ multiplex PCR reads using MiXCR and keeps one entry per CDR3 protein. The sample gives nearly 110,000 distinct CDR3 sequences, roughly 94% of which show up once; approximately 0.41% is in the top ten. Specimen: CD8+ T cells from PBMCs. All receptors come from a human donor with Susac syndrome.

V is TRBV5-4 and J is TRBJ2-7; possibly TRBD2 for D (5 bases). CDR1 and CDR2 (germline): SGHNT, YYREEE (reference sequence). Trimming shortened V by 6 bases and J by 5 bases, and 18 bases separated the two germline ends. The length of the CDR3 is 14 residues. CDR3 DNA sequence: TGTGCCAGCACCCCCCGGGGTGAGGTCAACGAGCAGTACTTC. It translates to CASTPRGEVNEQYF.

This chain links TRBV29-1 with TRBJ2-7; TRBD1 matches 9 bases. This CDR3 region has 13 residues. The junction had 4 bases not matched to a gene; V was cut back by 4 bases and J by 3 bases. Germline V CDR1 and CDR2: SQVTM, ANQGSEA. CDR3 nucleotide sequence: TGCAGCGTTGCCGGGGACAGGGTCTACGAGCAGTACTTC. This translates into CSVAGDRVYEQYF.

The rearrangement joins TRBV9 to TRBJ1-4; no definite D call. The CDR3 totals 16 residues. From germline, CDR1 is SGDLS and CDR2 YYNGEE. The V gene lost 0 bases and the J gene lost 0 bases, with 9 bases spanning the gap. The CDR3 loop is CASSVEQSATNEKLFF. CDR3 nucleotides: TGTGCCAGCAGCGTAGAGCAGTCAGCAACTAATGAAAAACTGTTTTTT.

The chain links TRBV14 to TRBJ2-7, with 8 bases fitting TRBD1. Trimming removed 4 bases from V and 1 base from J; junction bases left unmatched: 12. Germline CDR1 reads SGHDN; CDR2 reads FVKESK. The length of the CDR3 is 17 residues. This chain's CDR3 is CASSPSPGTGASYEQYF. In nucleotides, the CDR3 is TGTGCCAGCAGCCCGAGCCCCGGGACAGGAGCGTCCTACGAGCAGTACTTC.

This chain links TRBV7-9 with TRBJ2-2; tentative D call: TRBD2 (6 bases). The V end was cut by 4 bases, the J end by 4 bases, with 13 bases between. From germline, CDR1 is SEHNR and CDR2 FQNEAQ (reference sequence). This CDR3 has 15 amino acids. CDR3 sequence: CASSSPLAVTGELFF. The DNA of the CDR3 is TGTGCCAGCAGCTCCCCTTTAGCGGTCACCGGGGAGCTGTTTTTT.

V is TRBV7-3 and J is TRBJ2-5; a weak D match, TRBD2 (5 bases). CDR3 size: 15 residues. Trimming stripped 1 base from V and 2 bases from J, with 11 bases between. From germline, CDR1 is SGHTA and CDR2 FQGTGA. Written as DNA, the CDR3 is TGTGCCAGCAGCTTAAGCGGACGGACTCAAGAGACCCAGTACTTC. It codes for CASSLSGRTQETQYF.

The table lists this clonotype with a few counts. The V gene is TRBV25-1, the J gene TRBJ1-5; unclear D gene. The germline gives CDR1 MGHDK, CDR2 SYGVNS. The CDR3 extends over 10 amino acids. Trimming shortened V by 8 bases and J by 2 bases, and 1 base separated the two germline ends. The CDR3 DNA reads as TGTGCCAGCGGCAATCAGCCCCAGCATTTT. It specifies CASGNQPQHF.

The chain joins TRBV6-5 to TRBJ2-5; TRBD1 matches at 7 bases. The V segment lost 6 bases and the J segment 1 base; nucleotides outside the gene matches: 8. Germline values: CDR1 MNHEY, CDR2 SVGAGI. CDR3 length: 15 residues. The DNA for the CDR3 is TGTGCCAGCAGGCTTGGTGGACAGGCCCAAGAGACCCAGTACTTC. Its translation: CASRLGGQAQETQYF.

This clonotype came up once. V and J are TRBV6-2 or TRBV6-3 and TRBJ2-2; the D is unclear. CDR3 size: 14 residues. Deletions cut 4 bases from V and 5 bases from J, with 11 bases between. CDR1 and CDR2 from the germline V gene are MNHEY and SVGEGT. DNA of the CDR3: TGTGCCAGCAGTTTCCGGGTGGAAACCGGGGAGCTGTTTTTT. This codes for CASSFRVETGELFF.

This rearrangement joins TRBV7-9 to TRBJ2-5; D perhaps matches TRBD2 (5 bases). Deletions cut 4 bases from V and 1 base from J, with 10 bases between. Germline CDR1 SEHNR, CDR2 FQNEAQ (reference sequence). The CDR3 is made up of 14 amino acids. The CDR3 DNA sequence: TGTGCCAGCAGCTGGAGCGGTTCCCAAGAGACCCAGTACTTC. This encodes CASSWSGSQETQYF.

This sequence joins TRBV4-1 and TRBJ2-7; D is undetermined. CDR1 is MGHRA, CDR2 YSYEKL, per germline. This CDR3 is built from 11 residues. Deletions cut 8 bases from V and 1 base from J, with 6 bases between. In DNA, the CDR3 is TGCGCCAGCGGTACTTCCTACGAGCAGTACTTC. Translated: CASGTSYEQYF.

This chain connects TRBV7-9 to TRBJ2-2; D perhaps matches TRBD1 (6 bases). Per germline, CDR1 SEHNR and CDR2 FQNEAQ (reference sequence). This CDR3 has 15 amino acids. Deletions cut 5 bases from V and 0 bases from J, with 10 bases between. CDR3 amino acids: CASSTGTTNTGELFF. CDR3 coding DNA: TGTGCCAGCAGCACCGGGACAACGAACACCGGGGAGCTGTTTTTT. The full variable domain, in which reference TRBV7-9 and TRBJ2-2 provide the parts outside the CDR3, is DTGVSQNPRHKITKRGQNVTFRCDPISEHNRLYWYRQTLGQGPEFLTYFQNEAQLEKSRLLSDRFSAERPKGSFSTLEIQRTEQGDSAMYLCASSTGTTNTGELFFGEGSRLTVL.

This clonotype has a single count. The V and J genes are TRBV7-9 and TRBJ2-5; 9 nucleotides match TRBD2. The ends lost 5 bases at V and 0 bases at J; junction bases unmatched: 7. Germline V CDR1 and CDR2: SEHNR, FQNEAQ (reference sequence). The CDR3 is 16 residues long. The CDR3 loop reads CASSPTSGQYQETQYF. In DNA, the CDR3 is TGTGCCAGCAGCCCCACTAGCGGGCAGTACCAAGAGACCCAGTACTTC.

This chain uses TRBV12-3 or TRBV12-4 with TRBJ2-5, with TRBD1 matching 9 bases. With V trimmed by 6 bases and J by 3 bases, 5 bases remained unmatched. This CDR3 contains 14 residues. Here the CDR3 reads CASSEGQGEETQYF. As DNA, the CDR3 is TGTGCCAGCAGCGAGGGACAGGGAGAAGAGACCCAGTACTTC.

This clonotype occurred once. The chain recombines TRBV4-1 with TRBJ2-7; D gene ambiguous. The CDR3 runs 15 residues. Per germline, CDR1 MGHRA and CDR2 YSYEKL. V was clipped by 3 bases and J by 4 bases, with 16 bases between them. The CDR3 region has the DNA TGCGCCAGCAGCCACCCTGCTGGCAGTGGGTACGAGCAGTACTTC. This encodes CASSHPAGSGYEQYF.

This clonotype was seen only once. In nucleotides, the CDR3 is TGTGCCAGCAGCGTCTTTTGGGGGACGAACACCGGGGAGCTGTTTTTT. It encodes CASSVFWGTNTGELFF. The chain carries TRBV9 and TRBJ2-2; TRBD1 or TRBD2 may be the D gene (5 bases each). CDR3 size: 16 residues. The V gene lost 2 bases and the J gene lost 0 bases, with 11 bases spanning the gap. Germline V gives CDR1 SGDLS, CDR2 YYNGEE.

V usage is TRBV12-5 and J usage is TRBJ2-3, with D unresolved. The V gene's germline CDR1 is LGHNT and CDR2 FRNRAP. V was trimmed by 0 bases and J by 7 bases, leaving 14 bases between them. CDR3 length: 15 residues. CDR3 sequence reads: CASGLVGQPNYTQYF. The CDR3 coding sequence is TGTGCTAGTGGTTTGGTAGGCCAGCCTAACTATACGCAGTATTTT.

The genes are TRBV20-1 and TRBJ2-1, with TRBD2 matching over 10 bases. This CDR3 region has 17 residues. Germline trimming cut 1 base from V and 0 bases from J; bases unmatched to any gene: 6. Germline CDR1 is DFQATT and CDR2 is SNEGSKA (reference sequence). The CDR3 bases are TGCAGTGCTAGAGCCACTAGCGGGGCCGTCTCCTACAATGAGCAGTTCTTC. Translation: CSARATSGAVSYNEQFF.

The J gene is TRBJ2-7, the V gene TRBV4-1; D gene unclear. The CDR3 spans 14 residues. V was pared by 1 base and J by 0 bases, with 7 bases between. Germline CDR1 MGHRA, CDR2 YSYEKL. The CDR3 bases are TGCGCCAGCAGCCAAGCGCTGAACTCCTACGAGCAGTACTTC. Translated, it gives CASSQALNSYEQYF.

This chain links TRBV7-2 with TRBJ2-1; 7 nucleotides match TRBD2. V dropped 1 base and J dropped 4; count of bases not matched to a gene: 7. CDR1 and CDR2 (germline): SGHTA, FQGNSA. The CDR3 runs to 16 residues. DNA for the CDR3: TGTGCCAGCAGCTTAGGTGGAGCGGGGTCATACAATGAGCAGTTCTTC. Its protein is CASSLGGAGSYNEQFF.

The chain combines TRBV11-3 with TRBJ2-1; 12 positions agree with TRBD2. The ends lost 3 bases at V and 10 bases at J; junction bases unmatched: 4. The CDR3 has 14 residues. Germline values: CDR1 SGHNT, CDR2 YENEEA. CDR3 DNA sequence: TGTGCCAGCAGCTTGAAGCTAGCGGGGGGGGAGCAGTTCTTC. It specifies CASSLKLAGGEQFF.

The chain uses TRBV5-4 and TRBJ1-2, with a possible D match to TRBD1 (5 bases). This CDR3 has 15 amino acids. Per germline, CDR1 SGHNT and CDR2 YYREEE (reference sequence). The V and J ends lost 0 bases and 7 bases respectively, with 16 bases between them. As DNA, the CDR3 is TGTGCCAGCAGCTTGGAGCGGGGTTTGGGGCTTGGCTACACCTTC. This gives the protein CASSLERGLGLGYTF.

This chain links TRBV4-1 with TRBJ1-2, with D unclear. V lost 4 bases and J 3 bases, leaving 9 bases between the germline ends. The CDR3 has 13 amino acids. CDR1 is MGHRA, CDR2 YSYEKL, per germline. CDR3 coding DNA: TGCGCCAGCAGCCCCCCCCGGGACTATGGCTACACCTTC. Its translation: CASSPPRDYGYTF.

The V call is TRBV7-7, the J call TRBJ2-5; D not certain. From germline, CDR1 is SSHAT and CDR2 FNYEAQ (reference sequence). V gave up 5 bases and J gave up 2 bases, with 9 bases separating them. The CDR3 runs to 13 residues. CDR3 protein: CASSPRPQETQYF. CDR3 nucleotides: TGTGCCAGCAGCCCCCGACCACAAGAGACCCAGTACTTC.

The chain is built from TRBV6-5 and TRBJ2-3; the match to TRBD2 covers 11 bases. The CDR3 totals 15 residues. Germline values: CDR1 MNHEY, CDR2 SVGAGI. Trimming at V came to 7 bases and at J to 0 bases, leaving 3 bases not matched to a gene. Here the CDR3 DNA reads TGTGCCAGCATCAGGACTAGCGGGAGCACAGATACGCAGTATTTT. Encoded protein: CASIRTSGSTDTQYF.

In DNA form, the CDR3 reads TGCAGTGCTCAGGACTCCCGATGGGAGCAGTACTTC. It specifies CSAQDSRWEQYF. The rearrangement uses TRBV20-1 and TRBJ2-7, with D perhaps TRBD2 (5 bases). Trimming removed 5 bases at V and 7 bases at J, with 15 bases between. The germline CDR1 and CDR2 sequences are DFQATT and SNEGSKA (reference sequence). This CDR3 comprises 12 residues.

The J gene is TRBJ2-1, the V gene TRBV12-3 or TRBV12-4, with a weak D call TRBD1 (5 bases). Trimming removed 5 bases at V and 4 bases at J, with 12 bases between. The CDR3 length is 14 residues. The CDR3 is CASSTGARYNEQFF. The CDR3 nucleotides are TGTGCCAGCAGTACAGGAGCCAGGTACAATGAGCAGTTCTTC.

The chain joins TRBV5-1 to TRBJ2-1; a weak D match, TRBD2 (7 bases). Trimming removed 2 bases from V and 4 bases from J, with 16 bases in between. Germline assignment: CDR1 SGHRS and CDR2 YFSETQ. The length of the CDR3 is 16 residues. The CDR3: CASSLARGARYNEQFF. The CDR3 coding sequence is TGCGCCAGCAGCTTAGCACGGGGGGCTCGATACAATGAGCAGTTCTTC. Based on the CDR3 plus reference TRBV5-1 and TRBJ2-1, the full variable domain is KAGVTQTPRYLIKTRGQQVTLSCSPISGHRSVSWYQQTPGQGLQFLFEYFSETQRNKGNFPGRFSGRQFSNSRSEMNVSTLELGDSALYLCASSLARGARYNEQFFGPGTRLTVL.

The chain has TRBV5-6 and TRBJ2-2; no reliable D call. V lost 0 bases, J lost 9 bases, and 3 bases lay in between. Germline V gives CDR1 SGHDT, CDR2 YYEEEE. This CDR3 spans 11 amino acids. CDR3 coding DNA: TGTGCCAGCAGCTTGGATAGGGAGCTGTTTTTT. Amino acids: CASSLDRELFF.

The chain employs TRBV7-8 and TRBJ2-2; D unresolved. Germline loops: CDR1 SGHVS, CDR2 FQNEAQ. Trimming cost V 8 bases and J 3 bases, with 13 bases left between them. The CDR3 is made up of 14 amino acids. As DNA, the CDR3 is TGTGCCAGCGCCGATCGAGCGTACACCGGGGAGCTGTTTTTT. It codes for CASADRAYTGELFF.

The J gene is TRBJ2-7, the V gene TRBV4-1, with 9 bases aligning to TRBD1. V lost 0 bases, J lost 2 bases, and 5 bases stayed unmatched. This CDR3 spans 16 amino acids. Germline lookup yields CDR1 MGHRA and CDR2 YSYEKL. The chain's CDR3 is CASSQDGGQGTYEQYF. CDR3 nucleotide sequence: TGCGCCAGCAGCCAAGATGGGGGACAGGGAACCTACGAGCAGTACTTC.

The V and J genes are TRBV20-1 and TRBJ2-7, with D perhaps given as TRBD1 or TRBD2 (6 bases each). The CDR3 runs 15 residues. Germline CDR1 DFQATT, CDR2 SNEGSKA (reference sequence). V lost 4 bases and J lost 3, with 19 bases in between. CDR3 residues: CSANPLTGALYEQYF. CDR3 in DNA: TGCAGTGCTAACCCCCTCACGGGGGCCCTCTACGAGCAGTACTTC.